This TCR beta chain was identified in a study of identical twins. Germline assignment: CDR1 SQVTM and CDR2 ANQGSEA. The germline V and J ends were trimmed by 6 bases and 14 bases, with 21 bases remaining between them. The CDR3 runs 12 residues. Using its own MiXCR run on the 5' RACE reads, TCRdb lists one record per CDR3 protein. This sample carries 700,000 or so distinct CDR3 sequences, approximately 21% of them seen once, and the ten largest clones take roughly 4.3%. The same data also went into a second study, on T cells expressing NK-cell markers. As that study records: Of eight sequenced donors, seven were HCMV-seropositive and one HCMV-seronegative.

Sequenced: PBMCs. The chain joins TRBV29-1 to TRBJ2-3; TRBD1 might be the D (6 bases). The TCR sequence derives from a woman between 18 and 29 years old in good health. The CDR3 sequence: CSVPETTGHGYF. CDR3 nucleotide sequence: TGCAGCGTCCCTGAGACCACAGGGCATGGGTATTTT.